This record covers a single TCR beta chain. This specimen belongs to a study of blood T cell repertoires in COVID-19. Study-level information: Whether acute or convalescent, the COVID-19 samples came from the United States, Italy and Spain. In each case, the material was cDNA or gDNA derived from T cells, B-cell-depleted T cells, or PBMCs.

In the original processing: Scientists estimated how many nucleated cells there were by amplifying reference gene primers. Sequenced by immunoSEQ multiplex PCR; TCRdb stores in-frame clones only, minus some. For V, J and clone size, that table is used; D and trimming come from the DNA. Of about 71,000 clones listed, approximately 92% are singletons. The CDR3 is 15 residues long. Germline loops: CDR1 KGHSH, CDR2 LQKENI. The J segment lost 1 base and the V segment lost 1 base, leaving 3 bases of the junction unmatched. The rearrangement uses TRBV18 and TRBJ2-5; 7 nucleotides agree with TRBD2. The source of this sequence is a woman of 80 years or more with acute or convalescent COVID-19. The sequenced sample was peripheral blood. The DNA for the CDR3 is TGTGCCAGCTCACCACTGAGCGGGACCCAAGAGACCCAGTACTTC. Translating it yields CASSPLSGTQETQYF. Together with reference TRBV18 and TRBJ2-5, the CDR3 gives the full variable domain: NAGVMQNPRHLVRRRGQEARLRCSPMKGHSHVYWYRQLPEEGLKFMVYLQKENIIDESGMPKERFSAEFPKEGPSILRIQQVVRGDSAAYFCASSPLSGTQETQYFGPGTRLLVL.